The rows below give T cell receptor beta chains drawn from one sample of a study of cytomegalovirus exposure and HLA in healthy donors. Libraries were prepared by immunoSEQ multiplex PCR; TCRdb keeps only in-frame clonotypes and omits some of them. The data contain 150,000 to 250,000 clones, about 80% of them singletons. The sequencing input was PBMCs. The receptors here all came from a woman in her 30s in good health and CMV-seropositive. Both conserved end residues are part of each CDR3. Each record gives: J gene, D gene, V gene, clone size, CDR3 DNA, CDR3 protein. A D gene is named only where the DNA matches it firmly. Rows may omit the clone size; those that give it use once, few, many or a size class.

j_gene: TRBJ1-3; d_gene: .; v_gene: TRBV5-1; abundance: once; CDR3nt: TGCGCCAGCAGCCAGGACACCTCTGGAAACACCATATATTTT; CDR3aa: CASSQDTSGNTIYF
j_gene: TRBJ1-4; d_gene: TRBD1; v_gene: TRBV7-6; abundance: .; CDR3nt: TGTGCCAGCAGCTTGGGACAGGGCGAGGAAAAACTGTTTTTT; CDR3aa: CASSLGQGEEKLFF
j_gene: TRBJ2-7; d_gene: .; v_gene: TRBV12-5; abundance: .; CDR3nt: TGTGCTAGTGGGGGGCCCTCAAGCTTCTCCTACGAGCAGTACTTC; CDR3aa: CASGGPSSFSYEQYF
j_gene: TRBJ1-1; d_gene: TRBD1; v_gene: TRBV7-8; abundance: .; CDR3nt: TGTGCCAGCAGCTCAAAGACAGGGGATGTCCCTGAAGCTTTCTTT; CDR3aa: CASSSKTGDVPEAFF
j_gene: TRBJ2-7; d_gene: TRBD2; v_gene: TRBV5-6; abundance: .; CDR3nt: TGTGCCAGCAGCTTAATGAGACTAGCGCCTTACGAGCAGTACTTC; CDR3aa: CASSLMRLAPYEQYF
j_gene: TRBJ1-2; d_gene: .; v_gene: TRBV7-2; abundance: .; CDR3nt: TGTGCCAGCAGCCCTCAGGGTCTCTATGGCTACACCTTC; CDR3aa: CASSPQGLYGYTF
j_gene: TRBJ2-5; d_gene: TRBD2; v_gene: TRBV7-2; abundance: .; CDR3nt: TGTGCCAGCAGCCCACGACTAGCGGGATACCTCCAAGAGACCCAGTACTTC; CDR3aa: CASSPRLAGYLQETQYF
j_gene: TRBJ2-5; d_gene: TRBD1; v_gene: TRBV9; abundance: few; CDR3nt: TGTGCCAGCAGCAAAGAATCTGGACAGGGCTCAGAGACCCAGTACTTC; CDR3aa: CASSKESGQGSETQYF
j_gene: TRBJ1-5; d_gene: TRBD1; v_gene: TRBV28; abundance: .; CDR3nt: TGTGCCAGCAGTCGGTTGGGACAGAACAATCAGCCCCAGCATTTT; CDR3aa: CASSRLGQNNQPQHF
j_gene: TRBJ2-7; d_gene: .; v_gene: TRBV10-3; abundance: few; CDR3nt: TGTGCCTCCGGGACACGATCCTACGAGCAGTACTTC; CDR3aa: CASGTRSYEQYF
j_gene: TRBJ2-5; d_gene: .; v_gene: TRBV5-1; abundance: .; CDR3nt: TGCGCCAGCAGCTTCGCGGGTGGGGAGACCCAGTACTTC; CDR3aa: CASSFAGGETQYF
j_gene: TRBJ2-7; d_gene: TRBD1; v_gene: TRBV5-1; abundance: .; CDR3nt: TGCGCCAGCAGCTTGTCGACAGGGGGCTACCACTACGAGCAGTACTTC; CDR3aa: CASSLSTGGYHYEQYF
j_gene: TRBJ2-7; d_gene: TRBD1; v_gene: TRBV19; abundance: few; CDR3nt: TGTGCCAGTAGTATAATCGGGACAGATTTCTACGAGCAGTACTTC; CDR3aa: CASSIIGTDFYEQYF
j_gene: TRBJ1-2; d_gene: TRBD1; v_gene: TRBV7-9; abundance: .; CDR3nt: TGTGCCAGCAGCTTAGCGGGACAGGGAACCTATGGCTACACCTTC; CDR3aa: CASSLAGQGTYGYTF
j_gene: TRBJ2-5; d_gene: .; v_gene: TRBV2; abundance: .; CDR3nt: TGTGCCAGCGCAAGCGGTCCCTCAGAGACCCAGTACTTC; CDR3aa: CASASGPSETQYF
j_gene: TRBJ2-3; d_gene: .; v_gene: TRBV11-2; abundance: .; CDR3nt: TGTGCCAGCAGCTCTCCTAGCACAGATACGCAGTATTTT; CDR3aa: CASSSPSTDTQYF
j_gene: TRBJ2-5; d_gene: .; v_gene: TRBV6-1; abundance: .; CDR3nt: TGTGCCAGCAGTGAAGGGCAGGGGGGAGAGACCCAGTACTTC; CDR3aa: CASSEGQGGETQYF
j_gene: TRBJ1-2; d_gene: TRBD1; v_gene: TRBV9; abundance: .; CDR3nt: TGTGCCAGCAGCGTAGCTCAGGGGGCGGGGGATGGCTACACCTTC; CDR3aa: CASSVAQGAGDGYTF
j_gene: TRBJ2-7; d_gene: .; v_gene: TRBV15; abundance: .; CDR3nt: TGTGCCACCAGCCATACAGGGTCAGACGAGCAGTACTTC; CDR3aa: CATSHTGSDEQYF
j_gene: TRBJ2-7; d_gene: .; v_gene: TRBV18; abundance: .; CDR3nt: TGTGCCAGCTCACCACGAGAGACAGCCACCTACGAGCAGTACTTC; CDR3aa: CASSPRETATYEQYF
j_gene: TRBJ2-2; d_gene: TRBD1; v_gene: TRBV10-1; abundance: .; CDR3nt: TGCGCCAGCAACGGACAGGGCGACACCGGGGAGCTGTTTTTT; CDR3aa: CASNGQGDTGELFF
j_gene: TRBJ2-5; d_gene: .; v_gene: TRBV11-2; abundance: .; CDR3nt: TGTGCCAGCAGCTTAGGTCCCAGGTCTCAAGAGACCCAGTACTTC; CDR3aa: CASSLGPRSQETQYF
j_gene: TRBJ2-1; d_gene: .; v_gene: TRBV6-6; abundance: once; CDR3nt: TGTGCCAGCAGCCTAGGTAATGAGCAGTTCTTC; CDR3aa: CASSLGNEQFF
j_gene: TRBJ2-7; d_gene: .; v_gene: TRBV29-1; abundance: .; CDR3nt: TGCAGCGTTTGGGTGAAGCGGGCAAATTGGGGTTACGAGCAGTACTTC; CDR3aa: CSVWVKRANWGYEQYF
j_gene: TRBJ2-6; d_gene: .; v_gene: TRBV6-6; abundance: few; CDR3nt: TGTGCCAGCAGTTCCCAGGGGTCTGGGGCCAACGTCCTGACTTTC; CDR3aa: CASSSQGSGANVLTF
j_gene: TRBJ1-3; d_gene: .; v_gene: TRBV5-1; abundance: .; CDR3nt: TGCGCCAGCAGCTTGGTAGGAGGGCACGGAAACACCATATATTTT; CDR3aa: CASSLVGGHGNTIYF
j_gene: TRBJ2-7; d_gene: .; v_gene: TRBV14; abundance: .; CDR3nt: TGTGCCAGCAGCCAAGTTACAGGTCGGAGCGAGCAGTACTTC; CDR3aa: CASSQVTGRSEQYF
j_gene: TRBJ2-5; d_gene: .; v_gene: TRBV4-3; abundance: .; CDR3nt: TGCGCCAGCAGCCAAGATGGAGGTCTCCAAGAGACCCAGTACTTC; CDR3aa: CASSQDGGLQETQYF
j_gene: TRBJ1-1; d_gene: TRBD1; v_gene: TRBV4-1; abundance: few; CDR3nt: TGCGCCAGCAGCCACGGGGACAGGGGAAACACTGAAGCTTTCTTT; CDR3aa: CASSHGDRGNTEAFF
j_gene: TRBJ2-1; d_gene: .; v_gene: TRBV4-3; abundance: .; CDR3nt: TGCGCCAGCAGCCAGGGACAAGGCAATGAGCAGTTCTTC; CDR3aa: CASSQGQGNEQFF
j_gene: TRBJ2-6; d_gene: .; v_gene: TRBV25-1; abundance: .; CDR3nt: TGTGCCAGCAGTCCCCGATTGGGGAGCTCTGGGGCCAACGTCCTGACTTTC; CDR3aa: CASSPRLGSSGANVLTF
j_gene: TRBJ2-7; d_gene: .; v_gene: TRBV19; abundance: once; CDR3nt: TGTGCCAGTAGTCGTGGGGGCGGAGTGAACTACGAGCAGTACTTC; CDR3aa: CASSRGGGVNYEQYF
j_gene: TRBJ1-2; d_gene: .; v_gene: TRBV6-5; abundance: few; CDR3nt: TGTGCCAGCAGCCGTGGGGGGGGCTATGGCTACACCTTC; CDR3aa: CASSRGGGYGYTF
j_gene: TRBJ2-1; d_gene: TRBD2; v_gene: TRBV5-5; abundance: .; CDR3nt: TGTGCCAGCAGCTTCCTACTAGCGTCGAATGAGCAGTTCTTC; CDR3aa: CASSFLLASNEQFF
j_gene: TRBJ2-6; d_gene: .; v_gene: TRBV6-1; abundance: .; CDR3nt: TGTGCCAGCAGTCCGCAGTCTGGGGCCAACGTCCTGACTTTC; CDR3aa: CASSPQSGANVLTF
j_gene: TRBJ2-7; d_gene: TRBD2; v_gene: TRBV19; abundance: .; CDR3nt: TGTGCCAGTAGTCCGGGACTAGCGGGAGGCGAGCAGTACTTC; CDR3aa: CASSPGLAGGEQYF
j_gene: TRBJ1-2; d_gene: .; v_gene: TRBV29-1; abundance: .; CDR3nt: TGCAGCGTCGCCAACTCCGGGGACATCTATGGCTACACCTTC; CDR3aa: CSVANSGDIYGYTF
j_gene: TRBJ2-1; d_gene: TRBD2; v_gene: TRBV7-7; abundance: .; CDR3nt: TGTGCCAGCAGCTTAGGCGGGAGCCCCAATGAGCAGTTCTTC; CDR3aa: CASSLGGSPNEQFF
j_gene: TRBJ1-1; d_gene: .; v_gene: TRBV27; abundance: .; CDR3nt: TGTGCCAGCAGTTTGGGCCCAGTGAACACTGAAGCTTTCTTT; CDR3aa: CASSLGPVNTEAFF
j_gene: TRBJ2-5; d_gene: TRBD2; v_gene: TRBV7-2; abundance: .; CDR3nt: TGTGCCAGCAGCTTAGCCGCTAGCGGGAGTGAAGAGACCCAGTACTTC; CDR3aa: CASSLAASGSEETQYF
j_gene: TRBJ1-6; d_gene: .; v_gene: TRBV4-2; abundance: .; CDR3nt: TGTGCCAGCAGCCGAGCAGGGGTTAATAATTCACCCCTCCACTTT; CDR3aa: CASSRAGVNNSPLHF
j_gene: TRBJ2-3; d_gene: TRBD1; v_gene: TRBV7-2; abundance: .; CDR3nt: TGTGCCAGCAGCTCATGGACAGGGGGAGGAGATACGCAGTATTTT; CDR3aa: CASSSWTGGGDTQYF
j_gene: TRBJ2-7; d_gene: TRBD1; v_gene: TRBV5-1; abundance: .; CDR3nt: TGCGCCAGCAGCCGGGGACAGGGCCCTAGCGAGCAGTACTTC; CDR3aa: CASSRGQGPSEQYF
j_gene: TRBJ2-7; d_gene: .; v_gene: TRBV10-3; abundance: .; CDR3nt: TGTGCCAATTCGGAGGAACACCCCTACGAGCAGTACTTC; CDR3aa: CANSEEHPYEQYF
j_gene: TRBJ1-2; d_gene: TRBD1; v_gene: TRBV6-5; abundance: .; CDR3nt: TGTGCCAGCACGGGTTACGGCCAGGGGGATGGCTACACCTTC; CDR3aa: CASTGYGQGDGYTF
j_gene: TRBJ1-2; d_gene: .; v_gene: TRBV11-2; abundance: once; CDR3nt: TGTGCCAGCTCTTCCTCCCTCGGGGATGGCTACACCTTC; CDR3aa: CASSSSLGDGYTF
j_gene: TRBJ1-3; d_gene: .; v_gene: TRBV7-8; abundance: .; CDR3nt: TGTGCCAGCAGCTCTTACAGGGTGACTTCTGGAAACACCATATATTTT; CDR3aa: CASSSYRVTSGNTIYF
j_gene: TRBJ1-5; d_gene: .; v_gene: TRBV18; abundance: .; CDR3nt: TGTGCCAGCTCACCTGACAGTAGCAATCAGCCCCAGCATTTT; CDR3aa: CASSPDSSNQPQHF
j_gene: TRBJ2-1; d_gene: .; v_gene: TRBV11-2; abundance: few; CDR3nt: TGTGCCAGCAGCTTGGAGCAGGGGAATGAGCAGTTCTTC; CDR3aa: CASSLEQGNEQFF
j_gene: TRBJ2-3; d_gene: .; v_gene: TRBV2; abundance: once; CDR3nt: TGTGCCAGCAGACAGTACACAGATACGCAGTATTTT; CDR3aa: CASRQYTDTQYF
j_gene: TRBJ1-2; d_gene: .; v_gene: TRBV7-9; abundance: .; CDR3nt: TGTGCCAGCAGCCTCCCGTTGGCGGGTGGCTACACCTTC; CDR3aa: CASSLPLAGGYTF
j_gene: TRBJ2-3; d_gene: .; v_gene: TRBV11-2; abundance: .; CDR3nt: TGTGCCAGCAGCACTCGGGGATGGGGAACAGATACGCAGTATTTT; CDR3aa: CASSTRGWGTDTQYF
j_gene: TRBJ2-7; d_gene: TRBD2; v_gene: TRBV11-2; abundance: .; CDR3nt: TGTGCCAGCAGCTTAGGGCCGGGGGGGTTCGACTACGAGCAGTACTTC; CDR3aa: CASSLGPGGFDYEQYF
j_gene: TRBJ1-1; d_gene: TRBD1; v_gene: TRBV28; abundance: .; CDR3nt: TGTGCCAGCAGTGTGGACAGGGGGAGGAACACTGAAGCTTTCTTT; CDR3aa: CASSVDRGRNTEAFF
j_gene: TRBJ1-2; d_gene: TRBD1; v_gene: TRBV5-6; abundance: .; CDR3nt: TGTGCCAGCAGCTTGGGACTTGGACAGGTCTATGGCTACACCTTC; CDR3aa: CASSLGLGQVYGYTF
j_gene: TRBJ2-7; d_gene: TRBD2; v_gene: TRBV6-5; abundance: .; CDR3nt: TGTGCCAGCAGTTACGTACTAGCGGGGGGCATCGAGCAGTACTTC; CDR3aa: CASSYVLAGGIEQYF
j_gene: TRBJ1-2; d_gene: .; v_gene: TRBV11-2; abundance: .; CDR3nt: TGTGCCAGCAGCTTGACAGACTATGGCTACACCTTC; CDR3aa: CASSLTDYGYTF
j_gene: TRBJ2-3; d_gene: .; v_gene: TRBV4-3; abundance: .; CDR3nt: TGCGCCAGCAGCCAAGATATCCGGGGGGCGTCAGATACGCAGTATTTT; CDR3aa: CASSQDIRGASDTQYF
j_gene: TRBJ1-1; d_gene: .; v_gene: TRBV27; abundance: .; CDR3nt: TGTGCCAGCAGCCCCTATGGGGGGTACACTGAAGCTTTCTTT; CDR3aa: CASSPYGGYTEAFF
j_gene: TRBJ2-3; d_gene: .; v_gene: TRBV10-2; abundance: .; CDR3nt: TGCGCCAGCAGTACACAGGGAACGAGTACGGATACGCAGTATTTT; CDR3aa: CASSTQGTSTDTQYF